This TCR beta chain came from a study of glioma-infiltrating T cells after dendritic cell vaccination. Study-wide background: Dendritic cell vaccination trial patients had either newly diagnosed or recurrent glioblastoma.

The germline V gene encodes CDR1 PRHDT and CDR2 FYEKMQ (reference sequence). Trimming took 5 bases from V and 4 from J, leaving 15 bases between them. The CDR3 sequence is 14 residues long. Input was around 1.9 ug genomic DNA, or all available if less. The primer mix had 60 V beta and 13 J beta primers. The method was immunoSEQ multiplex PCR; TCRdb's version includes in-frame clones alone and lacks a portion of them. Of some 78,000 clones detected, around 85% appear once; the ten largest clones hold 8.5%. Noted time point: after dendritic cell vaccination, including at tumor progression/relapse. This sample comprised blood, obtained after dendritic cell vaccination. The receptor was isolated from a human donor with glioblastoma. The chain carries TRBV13 and TRBJ2-7; D gene ambiguous. The CDR3 DNA reads TGTGCCAGCAGCATCCCGAGTGAGGAGTACGAGCAGTACTTC. Amino acids: CASSIPSEEYEQYF.